This T cell receptor beta chain was captured by sequencing in a study of cytomegalovirus exposure and HLA in healthy donors. Overall study results and limits: Researchers reported in a later analysis that common viral pathogens appeared linked to several top clusters. Cytomegalovirus status was reportedly diagnosed by the classifier with high sensitivity and specificity. According to a later analysis, most TCR beta chains associated with CMV appeared HLA-restricted.

Primers for the PCR totalled 60 Vbeta and 13 Jbeta. Sequencing used immunoSEQ multiplex PCR; TCRdb keeps in-frame clones, though not all of them. The data contain about 93,000 clones, about 82% of them singletons. Germline CDR1 ENHRY, CDR2 SYGVKD. With V trimmed by 10 bases and J by 4 bases, 6 bases remained unmatched. The CDR3 loop spans 13 amino acids. Details on this clone: The antigen is unknown.

The source is a man in his thirties or forties in good health and CMV-seronegative. The sequenced sample consisted of PBMCs. The gene calls are TRBV10-3 and TRBJ2-7; 11 bases fit TRBD1. Here the CDR3 DNA reads TGTGCCAACGGGGACAGGGGGACGTACGAGCAGTACTTC. It translates to CANGDRGTYEQYF.